The next 23 T cell receptor beta chains were all read from a single sample in a study of radiotherapy plus CTLA-4 blockade in lung cancer. Profiling relied on immunoSEQ multiplex PCR, and the TCRdb table lists in-frame clones only, not all of them. The sample records fewer than 65,000 clones, roughly 79% being singletons. The sample here was peripheral blood, taken from a patient treated with radiotherapy plus ipilimumab. Source of these receptors: a human donor with non-small cell lung cancer whose response to radiotherapy plus ipilimumab could not be evaluated.

The gene calls are TRBV5-1 and TRBJ2-3; D may be TRBD2 (7 bases). CDR1 is SGHRS and CDR2 is YFSETQ in the germline V gene. Trimming removed 4 bases at V and 1 base at J, with 13 bases between. There are 15 residues in the CDR3. CDR3 nucleotides: TGCGCCAGCAGCAAGGGGGGGGAGGGCACAGATACGCAGTATTTT. Encoded protein: CASSKGGEGTDTQYF.

V and J are TRBV13 and TRBJ2-3; 9 bases line up with TRBD2. This CDR3 spans 18 amino acids. Trimming took 3 bases from V and 6 from J; bases not matched to a gene: 16. Germline V gene data show CDR1 as PRHDT and CDR2 as FYEKMQ (reference sequence). The CDR3 reads CASSFYWGSGGPVDTQYF. The CDR3 region has the DNA TGTGCCAGCAGCTTCTATTGGGGTAGCGGGGGCCCCGTCGATACGCAGTATTTT.

This chain links TRBV10-2 with TRBJ2-1; 8 nucleotides match TRBD2. With 10 bases clipped from V and 9 bases from J, the junction kept 14 bases outside the gene matches. Germline CDR1 and CDR2: WSHSY and SAAADI. The CDR3 runs to 14 residues. CDR3 in DNA: TGCGCCACCTTAGCATCACAAAGCGGGGGTGAGCAGTTCTTC. It codes for CATLASQSGGEQFF.

The chain is built from TRBV14 and TRBJ2-5, with 7 bases identical to TRBD2. This CDR3 contains 15 residues. CDR1 SGHDN and CDR2 FVKESK come from the germline V gene. The J segment lost 5 bases and the V segment lost 1 base, leaving 7 bases of the junction unmatched. The DNA of the CDR3 is TGTGCCAGCAGCCAAGTAAGCGGGGTGGTGGAGACCCAGTACTTC. Translated, it gives CASSQVSGVVETQYF. Supplemented by reference TRBV14 and TRBJ2-5, the full variable domain reads EAGVTQFPSHSVIEKGQTVTLRCDPISGHDNLYWYRRVMGKEIKFLLHFVKESKQDESGMPNNRFLAERTGGTYSTLKVQPAELEDSGVYFCASSQVSGVVETQYFGPGTRLLVL.

The J gene is TRBJ1-2, the V gene TRBV6-6; D ambiguous. The germline V gene has CDR1 MNHNY and CDR2 SVGAGI (reference sequence). The V gene lost 1 base and the J gene lost 7 bases, with 10 bases spanning the gap. The CDR3 extends over 13 amino acids. This CDR3 is CASSYLAECGYTF. Here the CDR3 DNA reads TGTGCCAGCAGTTACTTGGCCGAATGTGGCTACACCTTC.

CDR3 in DNA: TGTGCCAGCAGCTTAGCGGGACAGGGGTACGAGCAGTACTTC. Amino acids: CASSLAGQGYEQYF. The V call is TRBV7-2, the J call TRBJ2-7; 10 bases match TRBD1. V shed 0 bases, J shed 4 bases, and the junction held 0 bases outside the gene matches. The germline V gene encodes CDR1 SGHTA and CDR2 FQGNSA. The CDR3 sequence is 14 residues long.

This chain links TRBV5-4 with TRBJ2-3, with a tentative D call TRBD2 (6 bases). The CDR3 sequence is 15 residues long. Germline V gene sequence: CDR1 SGHNT, CDR2 YYREEE (reference sequence). V lost 4 bases to trimming and J lost 0 bases, with 12 bases between them. The CDR3 DNA sequence: TGTGCCAGCAGCCCCAGGAGGGTTAGCACAGATACGCAGTATTTT. Residues: CASSPRRVSTDTQYF.

The V gene is TRBV5-4, the J gene TRBJ1-5; no clear D. The ends were cut back, 4 bases at V and 0 bases at J, with 5 bases in the middle. Germline V gives CDR1 SGHNT, CDR2 YYREEE (reference sequence). The CDR3 totals 13 residues. This CDR3 is CASSEGSNQPQHF. CDR3 nucleotides: TGTGCCAGCAGCGAGGGTAGCAATCAGCCCCAGCATTTT.

The CDR3 nucleotides are TGTGCCACTCGTATGGGAGCAGGGGTCAACAATGAGCAGTTCTTC. This encodes CATRMGAGVNNEQFF. V and J are TRBV11-2 and TRBJ2-1; D may be TRBD1 (6 bases). In germline, CDR1 is SGHAT, CDR2 FQNNGV. V lost 10 bases to trimming and J lost 5 bases, with 21 bases between them. The length of the CDR3 is 15 residues.

The chain recombines TRBV6-5 with TRBJ2-1; maybe TRBD2 (5 bases). Trimming took off 7 bases at V and 4 bases at J, with 17 bases between the two ends. This CDR3 is built from 15 residues. Germline loops: CDR1 MNHEY, CDR2 SVGAGI. CDR3 in amino acids: CASTLSASTYNEQFF. DNA of the CDR3: TGTGCCAGCACCCTTAGCGCTTCCACATACAATGAGCAGTTCTTC.

This clone was counted once. V is TRBV5-1 and J is TRBJ1-1; D gene uncertain. The CDR3 is 13 amino acids. From germline, CDR1 is SGHRS and CDR2 YFSETQ. V lost 4 bases and J lost 5, with 12 bases in between. CDR3 nucleotides: TGCGCCAGCAGCCAATCAGCGGGGACTGAAGCTTTCTTT. It yields the protein CASSQSAGTEAFF.

The chain employs TRBV7-2 and TRBJ2-3; 9 nucleotides line up with TRBD1. The germline V gene encodes CDR1 SGHTA and CDR2 FQGNSA. V was clipped by 8 bases and J by 1 base; unmatched bases: 4. The CDR3 is 14 amino acids. CDR3 bases: TGTGCCAGCGTTCGGACAGGGGGCACAGATACGCAGTATTTT. Its protein product is CASVRTGGTDTQYF.

The chain uses TRBV5-4 and TRBJ2-1; TRBD2 might be the D (6 bases). Trimming pared 5 bases from V and 4 bases from J, leaving 13 bases between. Germline loops: CDR1 SGHNT, CDR2 YYREEE (reference sequence). This CDR3 spans 14 amino acids. CDR3 sequence (DNA): TGTGCCAGCAGTCCGGGACTCGAATACAATGAGCAGTTCTTC. This translates into CASSPGLEYNEQFF.

This chain links TRBV5-1 with TRBJ2-1; D is undetermined. CDR1 is SGHRS, CDR2 YFSETQ, per germline. V dropped 5 bases and J dropped 6 bases, with 9 bases sitting between them. This CDR3 is 12 amino acids long. The CDR3 region is CASSRTFNEQFF. As DNA, the CDR3 is TGCGCCAGCAGTCGAACATTCAATGAGCAGTTCTTC.

The table lists this clone with a count of one. The J gene is TRBJ2-7, the V gene TRBV10-3; D perhaps matches TRBD1 (5 bases). The germline V gene encodes CDR1 ENHRY and CDR2 SYGVKD. The CDR3 runs 14 residues. The V end lost 0 bases, the J end lost 2 bases, and 8 bases lay between the germline ends. The CDR3 DNA reads as TGTGCCATCAGTGAGTCGACAGTAACCTACGAGCAGTACTTC. This sequence encodes CAISESTVTYEQYF.

The J gene is TRBJ2-7, the V gene TRBV7-6; D is possibly TRBD1 (5 bases). The CDR3 loop spans 16 amino acids. Germline loops: CDR1 SGHVS, CDR2 FNYEAQ. Trimming took off 5 bases at V and 1 base at J, with 18 bases between the two ends. The DNA of the CDR3 is TGTGCCAGCAGCACCCACCAGGGCCCGCTTTCCTACGAGCAGTACTTC. It codes for CASSTHQGPLSYEQYF.

The chain is built from TRBV9 and TRBJ2-5; TRBD2 agrees at 8 bases. The CDR3 loop spans 15 amino acids. CDR1 is SGDLS and CDR2 is YYNGEE in the germline V gene. V lost 4 bases to trimming and J lost 3 bases; unmatched junction nucleotides: 8. The CDR3 nucleotides are TGTGCCAGCAGCCCGGGGGGGAGTAGCAAAGAGACCCAGTACTTC. It encodes CASSPGGSSKETQYF. The variable domain in full, with the rest retrieved from reference TRBV9 and TRBJ2-5, is DSGVTQTPKHLITATGQRVTLRCSPRSGDLSVYWYQQSLDQGLQFLIQYYNGEERAKGNILERFSAQQFPDLHSELNLSSLELGDSALYFCASSPGGSSKETQYFGPGTRLLVL.

This chain links TRBV5-6 with TRBJ2-5, with D possibly matching TRBD1 (6 bases). Germline V gene data show CDR1 as SGHDT and CDR2 as YYEEEE. CDR3 length: 13 amino acids. Trimming stripped 4 bases from V and 1 base from J, with 8 bases between. CDR3 in DNA: TGTGCCAGCAGCGAGGACAGCCAAGAGACCCAGTACTTC. The encoded protein is CASSEDSQETQYF.

At least ten counts were recorded for this clone. This chain uses TRBV6-1 with TRBJ2-7; TRBD2 might be the D (6 bases). Germline V CDR1 and CDR2: MNHNS, SASEGT. CDR3 size: 16 residues. The V end was cut by 3 bases, the J end by 0 bases, with 15 bases between. The CDR3 region has the DNA TGTGCCAGCAGTGATGAGTGGGCGGGACTCTCCTACGAGCAGTACTTC. As protein: CASSDEWAGLSYEQYF.

This clone appeared a single time. The chain links TRBV25-1 to TRBJ1-1; TRBD1 might be the D (6 bases). Per germline, CDR1 MGHDK and CDR2 SYGVNS. V was pared by 1 base and J by 7 bases, with 13 bases between. The length of the CDR3 is 14 residues. CDR3 coding DNA: TGTGCCAGCAGTGAATCCCGCGACAGGTATGAAGCTTTCTTT. Translated, it gives CASSESRDRYEAFF.

The chain uses TRBV9 and TRBJ2-2, with 13 bases matching TRBD2. The CDR3 is 23 amino acids. V shed 3 bases, J shed 7 bases, and the junction held 27 bases outside the gene matches. Germline lookup yields CDR1 SGDLS and CDR2 YYNGEE. In DNA form, the CDR3 reads TGTGCCAGCAGCGGACGCAACTGGGGGGGACTAGCGGGAAAGGAAAGAGCTAGCGGGGAGCTGTTTTTT. Its translation: CASSGRNWGGLAGKERASGELFF.

This clone was recorded only once. V gene TRBV11-2 combines with J gene TRBJ1-6; tentatively, D is TRBD1 (5 bases). The CDR3 extends over 14 amino acids. Per germline, CDR1 SGHAT and CDR2 FQNNGV. Trimming removed 8 bases from V and 5 bases from J, with 13 bases in between. The chain's CDR3 is CASGRDFNNSPLHF. In nucleotides, the CDR3 is TGTGCCAGCGGACGGGACTTCAATAATTCACCCCTCCACTTT.

This chain links TRBV6-5 with TRBJ2-3, with 10 positions matching TRBD2. V was clipped by 6 bases and J by 5 bases; unmatched bases: 8. Germline CDR1 MNHEY, CDR2 SVGAGI. The CDR3 consists of 15 residues. CDR3 DNA sequence: TGTGCCAGCAGGCTTAGCGGGGGGCGGGGAGATACGCAGTATTTT. It is translated as CASRLSGGRGDTQYF.